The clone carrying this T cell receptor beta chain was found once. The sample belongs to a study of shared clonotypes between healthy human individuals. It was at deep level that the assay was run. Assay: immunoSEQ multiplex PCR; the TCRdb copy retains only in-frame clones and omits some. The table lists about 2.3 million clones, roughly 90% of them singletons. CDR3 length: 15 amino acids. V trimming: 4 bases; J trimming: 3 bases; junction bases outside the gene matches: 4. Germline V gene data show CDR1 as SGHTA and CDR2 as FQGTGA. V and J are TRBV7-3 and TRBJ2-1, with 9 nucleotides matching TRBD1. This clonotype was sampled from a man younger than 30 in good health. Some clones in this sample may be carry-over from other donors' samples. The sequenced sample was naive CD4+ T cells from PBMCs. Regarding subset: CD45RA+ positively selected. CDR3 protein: CASSSGTGNYNEQFF. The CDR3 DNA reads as TGTGCCAGCAGCTCCGGGACAGGGAACTACAATGAGCAGTTCTTC.